This TCR beta chain was captured by sequencing in a study of response to subunit inactivated influenza vaccine. This clonotype was observed a few times. CDR1 is DFQATT, CDR2 SNEGSKA, per germline (reference sequence). The CDR3 extends over 14 amino acids. Trimming removed 5 bases at V and 7 bases at J, with 15 bases between. MiXCR, run by TCRdb on the RT-PCR reads, gives a single entry per CDR3 protein. Altogether about 500,000 distinct CDR3 sequences are present, less than 7.5% being singletons, with the ten largest covering roughly 13%. The V and J genes are TRBV20-1 and TRBJ1-6; tentatively, D is TRBD1 (6 bases). The receptor was isolated from a man in his fifties or sixties who received an inactivated influenza vaccine. The sequencing here drew on PBMCs from blood, taken less than 25 months after vaccination. The CDR3 DNA reads as TGCAGTGCTCAATCGGGACACCCAAATTCACCCCTCCACTTT. It codes for CSAQSGHPNSPLHF.